The next 2 T cell receptor beta chains were all read from a single sample in a study of T cells in Graves' hyperthyroidism and ophthalmopathy. TCR beta CDR3 regions were amplified from RNA transcripts. TCR CDR3 regions were first amplified by RT-PCR with HTBI primers. TCRdb redid the calling of the multiplex PCR reads with MiXCR, one entry per CDR3 protein. The table has around 420,000 distinct CDR3 sequences, approximately 15% seen once. Sample: blood. These receptors were taken from a young woman with Graves' hyperthyroidism.

This clonotype was counted ten times or more. The chain is built from TRBV12-3 or TRBV12-4 and TRBJ1-2, with D unresolved. The CDR3 covers 12 residues. Trimming shortened V by 5 bases and J by 7 bases, and 11 bases separated the two germline ends. Here the CDR3 reads CASSPLVPGYTF. The CDR3 region has the DNA TGTGCCAGCAGTCCCCTTGTTCCTGGCTACACCTTC.

In its sample, this clonotype was seen many times. V usage is TRBV25-1 and J usage is TRBJ2-7; 10 bases agree with TRBD1. Germline assignment: CDR1 MGHDK and CDR2 SYGVNS. The CDR3 contains 13 residues. Losses at the gene ends were 7 bases for V and 5 bases for J; bases not matched to a gene: 5. CDR3 region: CASKGQGSHEQYF. The CDR3 nucleotides read TGTGCCAGCAAGGGACAGGGGTCCCACGAGCAGTACTTC.